This T cell receptor beta chain was found in a study of shared clonotypes between healthy human individuals. As for the study in general: CD4 naive and memory got three plates each, CD8 naive two, CD8 memory one.

The method was immunoSEQ multiplex PCR; TCRdb's version includes in-frame clones alone and lacks a portion of them. The data show roughly 2.1 million clones, more than 85% seen once. V lost 5 bases and J lost 6, with 3 bases in between. The CDR3 covers 10 residues. Germline V lookup: CDR1 SEHNR, CDR2 FQNEAQ (reference sequence). Naive CD8 cells lacked CD45RO, underwent positive selection for CCR7 and left out terminally differentiated effector memory CD45RA+ cells. As regards this clone: The sample carries other DNA sequences with the same CDR3.

The sequencing sample was made of naive CD8+ T cells from PBMCs. This TCR was sampled from a man between 18 and 29 years old in good health. Some clones in this sample may be carry-over from other donors' samples. The gene calls are TRBV7-9 and TRBJ2-3; D gene unclear. CDR3 in amino acids: CASSLDTQYF. CDR3 DNA sequence: TGTGCCAGCAGCCTTGATACGCAGTATTTT.